The sequence of this T cell receptor beta chain was determined in a study of chemoradiotherapy in HPV16-positive cancers. The table came from immunoSEQ multiplex PCR; TCRdb's copy has only in-frame clones and leaves some out. The data hold a few thousand clones, with roughly 77% observed a single time. Per germline, CDR1 LNHDA and CDR2 SQIVND (reference sequence). V was clipped by 9 bases and J by 2 bases; unmatched bases: 6. The length of the CDR3 is 13 residues. The clonotype comes from a human donor with HPV-associated anogenital cancer. The chain recombines TRBV19 with TRBJ2-5, with 7 positions matching TRBD1. The input for sequencing was tumor tissue, taken from a patient who underwent chemoradiotherapy. CDR3 sequence (DNA): TGTGCCAGCCAAGGGACAGTTCAAGAGACCCAGTACTTC. This codes for CASQGTVQETQYF.